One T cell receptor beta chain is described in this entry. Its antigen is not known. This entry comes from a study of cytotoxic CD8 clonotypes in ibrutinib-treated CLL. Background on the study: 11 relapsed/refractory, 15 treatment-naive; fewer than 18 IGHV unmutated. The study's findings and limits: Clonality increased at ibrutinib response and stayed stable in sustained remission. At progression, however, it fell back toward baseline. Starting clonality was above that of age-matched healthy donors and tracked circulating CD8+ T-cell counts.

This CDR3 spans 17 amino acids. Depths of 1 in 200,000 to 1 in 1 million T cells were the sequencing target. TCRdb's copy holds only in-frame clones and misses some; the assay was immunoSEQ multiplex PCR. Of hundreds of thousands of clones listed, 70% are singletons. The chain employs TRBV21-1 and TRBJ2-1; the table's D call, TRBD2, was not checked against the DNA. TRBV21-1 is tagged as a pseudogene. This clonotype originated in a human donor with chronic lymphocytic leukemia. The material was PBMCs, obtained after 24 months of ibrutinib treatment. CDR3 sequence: CASSKWEVAGGPREQFF. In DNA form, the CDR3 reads TGTGCCAGCAGCAAATGGGAGGTAGCGGGAGGGCCTCGGGAGCAGTTCTTC.